This section outlines one T cell receptor beta chain sequence together with its context. The data are from a study of blood T cell repertoires in COVID-19. Whole-study context: The study drew acute and convalescent COVID-19 samples from the United States, Italy and Spain. T cells, B-cell-depleted T cells, or PBMCs supplied cDNA or gDNA.

In the authors' methods: Amplification from reference gene primers served as the basis for estimated nucleated cell counts. Using immunoSEQ multiplex PCR, the repertoire was profiled, and TCRdb retains in-frame clones only, with some absent. V, J and clone size are those of that table, while D and trimming were read from the DNA. The profile covers some 250,000 clones, with 88% appearing a single time and roughly 0.8% taken by the ten largest. In germline, CDR1 is SGHVS, CDR2 FQNEAQ. The V gene end was trimmed by 1 base and the J gene end by 6 bases; junction bases not matched to a gene: 8. The CDR3 contains 16 residues.

The specimen was peripheral blood. The V and J genes are TRBV7-8 and TRBJ2-3; TRBD2 matches 9 bases. The clonotype was recovered from a woman in her thirties with acute or convalescent COVID-19. CDR3 region: CASSLGRAGGWDTQYF. CDR3 coding DNA: TGTGCCAGCAGCTTAGGACGAGCGGGAGGTTGGGATACGCAGTATTTT. The full variable domain, its missing parts supplied by reference TRBV7-8 and TRBJ2-3, is GAGVSQSPRYKVAKRGQDVALRCDPISGHVSLFWYQQALGQGPEFLTYFQNEAQLDKSGLPSDRFFAERPEGSVSTLKIQRTQQEDSAVYLCASSLGRAGGWDTQYFGPGTRLTVL.